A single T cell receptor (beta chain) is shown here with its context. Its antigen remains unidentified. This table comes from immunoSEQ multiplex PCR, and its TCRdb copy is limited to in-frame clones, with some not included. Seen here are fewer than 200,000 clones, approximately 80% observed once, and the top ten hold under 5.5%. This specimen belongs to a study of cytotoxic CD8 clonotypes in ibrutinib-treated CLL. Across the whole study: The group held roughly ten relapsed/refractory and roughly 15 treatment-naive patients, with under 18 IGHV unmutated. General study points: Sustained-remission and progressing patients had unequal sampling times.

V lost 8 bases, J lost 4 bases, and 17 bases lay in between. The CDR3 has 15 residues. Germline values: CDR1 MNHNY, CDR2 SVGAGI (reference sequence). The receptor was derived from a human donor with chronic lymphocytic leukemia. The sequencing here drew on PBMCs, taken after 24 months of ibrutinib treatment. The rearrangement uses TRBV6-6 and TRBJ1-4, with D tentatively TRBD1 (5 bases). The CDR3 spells CASSYGAAINEKLFF. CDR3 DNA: TGTGCCAGCTCCTACGGGGCAGCGATTAATGAAAAACTGTTTTTT.